A selection of T cell receptor beta chains follows, all from one sample in a study of T cells in Graves' hyperthyroidism and ophthalmopathy. TCRdb used MiXCR to reprocess the multiplex PCR reads, holding one entry per CDR3 protein. In the table there are hundreds of thousands of distinct CDR3 sequences, roughly a quarter of which are singletons. Input material: blood. These receptors all stem from a woman aged 25-40 years with Graves' ophthalmopathy. Each CDR3 is given with its conserved first and last residue. The order of the fields is V gene, J gene, CDR3 length, clone size, D gene, CDR3 protein, CDR3 DNA. A D gene is named only where the DNA matches it firmly. Expanded clones get a size class; other rows say once, few or many, or leave the size out.

V: TRBV6-1
J: TRBJ2-5
length: 16
size: .
D: TRBD1
CDR3: CASSRTPGQVTETQYF
DNA: TGTGCCAGCAGCCGCACCCCGGGACAGGTGACGGAGACCCAGTACTTC

V: TRBV19
J: TRBJ2-2
length: 15
size: .
D: .
CDR3: CASTLKPGVTGELFF
DNA: TGTGCCAGTACCTTGAAGCCGGGGGTCACCGGGGAGCTGTTTTTT

V: TRBV5-1
J: TRBJ1-5
length: 17
size: few
D: .
CDR3: CASSYFPQAGNNQPQHF
DNA: TGCGCCAGCAGCTATTTCCCCCAAGCCGGGAACAATCAGCCCCAGCATTTT

V: TRBV28
J: TRBJ2-5
length: 15
size: few
D: TRBD1
CDR3: CASRRPGQGEETQYF
DNA: TGTGCCAGCAGACGCCCGGGACAGGGGGAAGAGACCCAGTACTTC

V: TRBV7-8
J: TRBJ1-1
length: 18
size: .
D: TRBD1
CDR3: CASSLHDRAPYANTEAFF
DNA: TGTGCCAGCAGCTTACACGACAGGGCACCTTACGCGAACACTGAAGCTTTCTTT

V: TRBV6-1
J: TRBJ1-1
length: 13
size: many
D: .
CDR3: CASSPPSGTEAFF
DNA: TGTGCCAGCAGCCCCCCCTCAGGCACTGAAGCTTTCTTT

V: TRBV6-5
J: TRBJ2-2
length: 15
size: many
D: .
CDR3: CASSYVPGRNGELFF
DNA: TGTGCCAGCAGTTACGTCCCGGGACGTAACGGGGAGCTGTTTTTT

V: TRBV6-5
J: TRBJ1-2
length: 14
size: many
D: .
CDR3: CASSYSGGTDGYTF
DNA: TGTGCCAGCAGTTACTCCGGGGGAACAGATGGCTACACCTTC

V: TRBV7-9
J: TRBJ2-7
length: 15
size: many
D: .
CDR3: CASSFRDWVPYEQYF
DNA: TGTGCCAGCAGCTTTCGCGATTGGGTCCCCTACGAGCAGTACTTC

V: TRBV3-1
J: TRBJ2-7
length: 14
size: few
D: TRBD2
CDR3: CASSQELAGYEQYF
DNA: TGTGCCAGCAGCCAAGAACTAGCGGGTTACGAGCAGTACTTC

V: TRBV7-8
J: TRBJ1-2
length: 15
size: many
D: .
CDR3: CASSLRDGSNYGYTF
DNA: TGTGCCAGCAGCTTAAGGGACGGTTCTAACTATGGCTACACCTTC

V: TRBV12-3/TRBV12-4
J: TRBJ1-3
length: 15
size: .
D: .
CDR3: CASTQSGKFGNTIYF
DNA: TGTGCCAGCACCCAATCAGGCAAATTTGGAAACACCATATATTTT

V: TRBV4-3
J: TRBJ1-2
length: 15
size: many
D: .
CDR3: CASSQEPGSNYGYTF
DNA: TGCGCCAGCAGCCAAGAGCCAGGGTCTAACTATGGCTACACCTTC

V: TRBV6-2/TRBV6-3
J: TRBJ1-1
length: 13
size: .
D: .
CDR3: CASDRGWATEAFF
DNA: TGTGCCAGCGACCGAGGATGGGCCACTGAAGCTTTCTTT

V: TRBV7-2
J: TRBJ2-7
length: 13
size: many
D: .
CDR3: CASSLRGNYEQYF
DNA: TGTGCCAGCAGCTTACGGGGGAACTACGAGCAGTACTTC

V: TRBV2
J: TRBJ1-4
length: 14
size: many
D: .
CDR3: CASRKQGINEKLFF
DNA: TGTGCCAGCAGGAAACAGGGAATTAATGAAAAACTGTTTTTT

V: TRBV18
J: TRBJ1-5
length: 14
size: .
D: TRBD1
CDR3: CASSPGTGPQPQHF
DNA: TGTGCCAGCTCACCCGGGACAGGGCCTCAGCCCCAGCATTTT

V: TRBV6-2/TRBV6-3
J: TRBJ1-5
length: 17
size: many
D: .
CDR3: CASSYHLQEGGNQPQHF
DNA: TGTGCCAGCAGTTACCACCTACAAGAAGGGGGCAATCAGCCCCAGCATTTT

V: TRBV4-2
J: TRBJ1-1
length: 16
size: .
D: TRBD1
CDR3: CASSQEEGAGGTEAFF
DNA: TGTGCCAGCAGCCAAGAGGAAGGGGCAGGGGGAACTGAAGCTTTCTTT

V: TRBV5-1
J: TRBJ1-1
length: 16
size: many
D: .
CDR3: CASSLGTAIFNTEAFF
DNA: TGCGCCAGCAGCTTGGGGACAGCAATATTTAACACTGAAGCTTTCTTT

V: TRBV6-1
J: TRBJ2-7
length: 15
size: .
D: TRBD2
CDR3: CASNTAVAGAYEQYF
DNA: TGTGCCAGCAATACGGCGGTAGCGGGGGCCTACGAGCAGTACTTC

V: TRBV12-3/TRBV12-4
J: TRBJ1-5
length: 14
size: once
D: .
CDR3: CASRPLPGNQPQHF
DNA: TGTGCCAGCAGACCTCTCCCCGGTAATCAGCCCCAGCATTTT

V: TRBV18
J: TRBJ1-2
length: 15
size: many
D: .
CDR3: CASSPGTRNNYGYTF
DNA: TGTGCCAGCTCACCCGGGACGCGGAATAACTATGGCTACACCTTC

V: TRBV6-1
J: TRBJ1-1
length: 15
size: few
D: .
CDR3: CASSESPAGNTEAFF
DNA: TGTGCCAGCAGTGAATCTCCGGCTGGGAACACTGAAGCTTTCTTT

V: TRBV20-1
J: TRBJ2-5
length: 13
size: many
D: .
CDR3: CSAWAAHQETQYF
DNA: TGCAGTGCTTGGGCAGCGCACCAAGAGACCCAGTACTTC

V: TRBV19
J: TRBJ1-2
length: 14
size: many
D: TRBD1
CDR3: CASSWTGDNYGYTF
DNA: TGTGCCAGTTCGTGGACAGGAGATAACTATGGCTACACCTTC

V: TRBV5-1
J: TRBJ2-7
length: 15
size: many
D: .
CDR3: CASSLNGDLPYEQYF
DNA: TGCGCCAGCAGCTTGAATGGGGACCTACCCTACGAGCAGTACTTC

V: TRBV19
J: TRBJ1-1
length: 13
size: many
D: .
CDR3: CASSILGNTEVFF
DNA: TGTGCCAGTAGTATTTTGGGGAACACTGAAGTTTTCTTT

V: TRBV19
J: TRBJ1-2
length: 17
size: many
D: TRBD1
CDR3: CASSIEAGQKKDYGYTF
DNA: TGTGCCAGTAGTATAGAGGCGGGACAGAAGAAGGATTATGGCTACACCTTC

V: TRBV6-5
J: TRBJ2-7
length: 15
size: many
D: TRBD2
CDR3: CASSYRVAGSYEQYF
DNA: TGTGCCAGCAGTTACAGGGTAGCGGGTTCCTACGAGCAGTACTTC

V: TRBV20-1
J: TRBJ2-5
length: 15
size: many
D: TRBD1
CDR3: CSATKPDRDQETQYF
DNA: TGCAGTGCCACCAAACCGGACAGGGATCAAGAGACCCAGTACTTC

V: TRBV3-1
J: TRBJ2-2
length: 14
size: many
D: .
CDR3: CASTRRGGTGELFF
DNA: TGTGCCAGCACACGAAGGGGAGGCACCGGGGAGCTGTTTTTT

V: TRBV4-1
J: TRBJ2-7
length: 13
size: many
D: .
CDR3: CASRHTESYEQYF
DNA: TGCGCCAGCAGACACACAGAGTCCTACGAGCAGTACTTC

V: TRBV7-9
J: TRBJ1-5
length: 14
size: many
D: .
CDR3: CASSFSDPPQPQHF
DNA: TGTGCCAGCAGCTTTTCCGACCCCCCCCAGCCCCAGCATTTT

V: TRBV10-2
J: TRBJ2-5
length: 13
size: few
D: TRBD2
CDR3: CASTTSGSGTQYF
DNA: TGCGCCAGCACCACTAGCGGCTCCGGGACCCAGTACTTC

V: TRBV9
J: TRBJ2-7
length: 12
size: .
D: .
CDR3: CASGRDNYEQYF
DNA: TGTGCCAGCGGGCGGGACAACTACGAGCAGTACTTC

V: TRBV5-1
J: TRBJ1-2
length: 13
size: few
D: .
CDR3: CASSSNLFYGYTF
DNA: TGCGCCAGCAGCTCTAACTTGTTCTATGGCTACACCTTC

V: TRBV11-3
J: TRBJ1-3
length: 15
size: many
D: .
CDR3: CASSLGRQGRNTIYF
DNA: TGTGCCAGCAGCCTGGGACGCCAAGGGCGGAACACCATATATTTT

V: TRBV7-9
J: TRBJ1-2
length: 15
size: many
D: .
CDR3: CASSLGATGHYGYTF
DNA: TGTGCCAGCAGCCTCGGAGCTACAGGGCACTATGGCTACACCTTC

V: TRBV12-3/TRBV12-4
J: TRBJ1-5
length: 18
size: many
D: TRBD1
CDR3: CASSLPHRGQGFDQPQHF
DNA: TGTGCCAGCAGTCTTCCCCATAGGGGGCAGGGGTTCGATCAGCCCCAGCATTTT

V: TRBV11-1
J: TRBJ1-2
length: 16
size: many
D: TRBD1
CDR3: CASSFSEGTGRGGYTF
DNA: TGTGCCAGCAGCTTTTCTGAGGGGACAGGGAGAGGAGGCTACACCTTC

V: TRBV11-2
J: TRBJ2-7
length: 16
size: .
D: TRBD2
CDR3: CASSLQSSREGDEQYF
DNA: TGTGCCAGCAGCCTCCAAAGTTCGCGGGAGGGGGACGAGCAGTACTTC

V: TRBV6-1
J: TRBJ2-7
length: 15
size: many
D: .
CDR3: CASSEGRLSSYEQYF
DNA: TGTGCCAGCAGTGAAGGTAGACTCAGCTCCTACGAGCAGTACTTC

V: TRBV27
J: TRBJ1-5
length: 15
size: .
D: .
CDR3: CASSPWRALNQPQHF
DNA: TGTGCCAGCAGTCCTTGGAGGGCCCTCAATCAGCCCCAGCATTTT

V: TRBV12-3/TRBV12-4
J: TRBJ1-1
length: 15
size: many
D: TRBD1
CDR3: CASSLSDRGCTEAFF
DNA: TGTGCCAGCAGTTTATCCGACAGGGGGTGCACTGAAGCTTTCTTT

V: TRBV7-8
J: TRBJ1-5
length: 17
size: once
D: .
CDR3: CASSLASRTTFNQPQHF
DNA: TGTGCCAGCAGCTTAGCTTCTAGGACAACGTTCAATCAGCCCCAGCATTTT

V: TRBV12-3/TRBV12-4
J: TRBJ1-2
length: 14
size: many
D: .
CDR3: CASSPEVVLYGYTF
DNA: TGTGCCAGCAGCCCTGAGGTAGTCCTCTATGGCTACACCTTC

V: TRBV29-1
J: TRBJ1-2
length: 14
size: .
D: .
CDR3: CSAFPTGKGYGYTF
DNA: TGCAGCGCCTTCCCAACAGGGAAAGGCTATGGCTACACCTTC

V: TRBV4-2
J: TRBJ1-2
length: 12
size: few
D: .
CDR3: CASSHRWDGYTF
DNA: TGTGCCAGCAGCCACCGATGGGATGGCTACACCTTC

V: TRBV6-1
J: TRBJ1-5
length: 15
size: .
D: TRBD1
CDR3: CASSDMGTGGQPQHF
DNA: TGTGCCAGCAGTGACATGGGGACAGGGGGTCAGCCCCAGCATTTT

V: TRBV3-1
J: TRBJ1-3
length: 16
size: .
D: .
CDR3: CASSQDPESSGNTIYF
DNA: TGTGCCAGCAGCCAAGACCCGGAGAGCTCTGGAAACACCATATATTTT

V: TRBV5-1
J: TRBJ2-7
length: 16
size: few
D: TRBD2
CDR3: CASSPLVAGGNYEQYF
DNA: TGCGCCAGCAGCCCGCTGGTAGCGGGAGGGAACTACGAGCAGTACTTC

V: TRBV6-5
J: TRBJ1-1
length: 14
size: many
D: TRBD1
CDR3: CASTSGTGATEAFF
DNA: TGTGCCAGCACTTCTGGGACAGGGGCCACTGAAGCTTTCTTT